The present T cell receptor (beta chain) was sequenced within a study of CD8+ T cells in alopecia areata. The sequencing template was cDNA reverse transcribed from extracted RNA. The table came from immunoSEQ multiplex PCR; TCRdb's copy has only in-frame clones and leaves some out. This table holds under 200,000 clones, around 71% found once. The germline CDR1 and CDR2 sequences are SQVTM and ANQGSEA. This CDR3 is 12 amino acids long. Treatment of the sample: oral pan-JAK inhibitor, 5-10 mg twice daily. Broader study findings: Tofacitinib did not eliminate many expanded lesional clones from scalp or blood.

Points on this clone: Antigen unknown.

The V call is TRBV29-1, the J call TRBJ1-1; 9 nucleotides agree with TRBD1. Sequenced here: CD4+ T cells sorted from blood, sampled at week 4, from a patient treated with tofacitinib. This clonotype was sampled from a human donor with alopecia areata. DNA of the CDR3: TGCAGGGGGTCCAGGACAGGGGCTGAAGCTTTCTTT. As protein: CRGSRTGAEAFF.